This T cell receptor (beta chain) was sequenced for a study of blood T cell repertoires in COVID-19. Overall study: Researchers got acute and convalescent COVID-19 samples from the United States, Italy and Spain. PBMCs, B-cell-depleted T cells, or T cells were the source of the cDNA or gDNA that made up the material.

Unmatched junction bases numbered 9, after V lost 3 bases and J lost 8 bases. The CDR3 totals 15 residues. Germline V gene sequence: CDR1 SGHTA, CDR2 FQGNSA. In the authors' methods: Amplification of reference gene primers was used by the study to estimate nucleated cell counts. TCRdb's copy holds only in-frame clones and misses some; the assay was immunoSEQ multiplex PCR. V, J and clone size are those of that table, while D and trimming were read from the DNA. The data show tens of thousands of clones, just under 85% seen once. Sequenced sample: peripheral blood. The receptor comes from a human donor with acute or convalescent COVID-19. The donor label of this sample is uncertain. This chain joins TRBV7-2 and TRBJ2-2; 7 bases align to TRBD1. CDR3 residues: CASSFVPTGYGELFF. The CDR3 region has the DNA TGTGCCAGCAGCTTCGTCCCGACAGGGTATGGGGAGCTGTTTTTT.